This T cell receptor (beta chain) was recorded in a study of blood T cell repertoires in COVID-19. Looking at the study overall: Acute and convalescent COVID-19 samples came from the United States, Italy and Spain. The cDNA or gDNA used as material had been derived from T cells, B-cell-depleted T cells, or PBMCs.

J gave up 2 bases and V 4 bases, and 9 bases lay outside the gene matches. This CDR3 has 15 amino acids. Looked up from germline, CDR1 is GTSNPN and CDR2 is SVGIG (reference sequence). Authors' analysis steps: Cell counts per sample came from amplifying reference gene primers. The method was immunoSEQ multiplex PCR; TCRdb's version includes in-frame clones alone and lacks a portion of them. V and J calls and clone size are copied from that table; D and trimming were computed from the DNA. The table has about 210,000 clones, over 75% seen once; the top ten hold about 5%. This sequence joins TRBV30 and TRBJ2-3, with 7 bases lining up with TRBD1. The sequenced sample consisted of peripheral blood. The sequence came from a woman in her thirties or forties with acute or convalescent COVID-19. The CDR3 loop reads CAWTLGTDITDTQYF. CDR3 coding DNA: TGTGCCTGGACCCTCGGGACAGATATCACAGATACGCAGTATTTT.